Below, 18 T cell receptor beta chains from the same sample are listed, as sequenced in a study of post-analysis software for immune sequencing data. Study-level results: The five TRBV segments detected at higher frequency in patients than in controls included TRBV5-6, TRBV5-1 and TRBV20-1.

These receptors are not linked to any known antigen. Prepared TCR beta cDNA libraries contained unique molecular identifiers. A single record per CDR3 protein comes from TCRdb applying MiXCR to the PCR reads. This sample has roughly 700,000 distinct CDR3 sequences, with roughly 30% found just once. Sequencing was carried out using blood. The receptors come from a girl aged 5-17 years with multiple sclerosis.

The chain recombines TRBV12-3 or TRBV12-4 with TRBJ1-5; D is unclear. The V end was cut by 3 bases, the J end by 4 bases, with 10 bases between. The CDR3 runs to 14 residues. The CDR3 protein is CASSFVLANQPQHF. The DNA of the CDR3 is TGTGCCAGCAGTTTTGTTCTCGCTAATCAGCCCCAGCATTTT.

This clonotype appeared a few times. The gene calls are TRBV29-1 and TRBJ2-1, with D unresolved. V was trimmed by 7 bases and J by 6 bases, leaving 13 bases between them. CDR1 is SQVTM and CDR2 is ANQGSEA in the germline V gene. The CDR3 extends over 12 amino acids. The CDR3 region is CSAGRETNEQFF. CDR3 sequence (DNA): TGCAGCGCCGGACGCGAGACCAATGAGCAGTTCTTC.

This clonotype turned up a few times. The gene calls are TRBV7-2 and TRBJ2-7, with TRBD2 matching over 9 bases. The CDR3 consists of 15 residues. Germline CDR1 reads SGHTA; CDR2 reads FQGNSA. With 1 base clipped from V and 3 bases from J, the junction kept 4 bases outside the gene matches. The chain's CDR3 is CASSLGSGSDYEQYF. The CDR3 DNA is TGTGCCAGCAGCTTAGGTAGCGGGAGTGACTACGAGCAGTACTTC.

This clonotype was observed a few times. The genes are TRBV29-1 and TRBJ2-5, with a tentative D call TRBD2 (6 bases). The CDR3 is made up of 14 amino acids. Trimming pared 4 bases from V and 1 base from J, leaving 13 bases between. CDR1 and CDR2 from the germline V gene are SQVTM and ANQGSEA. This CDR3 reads CSVVGGGPQETQYF. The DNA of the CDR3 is TGCAGCGTTGTAGGCGGAGGGCCCCAAGAGACCCAGTACTTC. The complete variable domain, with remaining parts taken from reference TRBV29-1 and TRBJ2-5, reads SAVISQKPSRDICQRGTSLTIQCQVDSQVTMMFWYRQQPGQSLTLIATANQGSEATYESGFVIDKFPISRPNLTFSTLTVSNMSPEDSSIYLCSVVGGGPQETQYFGPGTRLLVL.

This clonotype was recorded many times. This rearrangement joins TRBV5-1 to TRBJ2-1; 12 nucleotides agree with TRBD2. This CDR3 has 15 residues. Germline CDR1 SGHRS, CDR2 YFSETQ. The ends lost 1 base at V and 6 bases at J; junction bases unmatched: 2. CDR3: CASSLTSGRFNEQFF. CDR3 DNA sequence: TGCGCCAGCAGCTTGACTAGCGGGAGGTTCAATGAGCAGTTCTTC.

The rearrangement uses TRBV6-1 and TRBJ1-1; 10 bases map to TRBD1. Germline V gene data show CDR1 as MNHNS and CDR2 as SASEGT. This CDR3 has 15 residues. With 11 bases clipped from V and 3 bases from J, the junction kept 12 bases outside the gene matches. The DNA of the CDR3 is TGTGCCTCGAAGGGACAGGGGATGATGTACACTGAAGCTTTCTTT. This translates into CASKGQGMMYTEAFF.

As DNA, the CDR3 is TGCGCCAGCAGCATCGGACCATCGAACACTGAAGCTTTCTTT. The encoded protein is CASSIGPSNTEAFF. The chain uses TRBV5-1 and TRBJ1-1, with D unclear. The V and J ends lost 4 bases and 1 base respectively, with 11 bases between them. The CDR3 is 14 amino acids. Looked up from germline, CDR1 is SGHRS and CDR2 is YFSETQ. Full variable domain (rest looked up from reference TRBV5-1 and TRBJ1-1): KAGVTQTPRYLIKTRGQQVTLSCSPISGHRSVSWYQQTPGQGLQFLFEYFSETQRNKGNFPGRFSGRQFSNSRSEMNVSTLELGDSALYLCASSIGPSNTEAFFGQGTRLTVV.

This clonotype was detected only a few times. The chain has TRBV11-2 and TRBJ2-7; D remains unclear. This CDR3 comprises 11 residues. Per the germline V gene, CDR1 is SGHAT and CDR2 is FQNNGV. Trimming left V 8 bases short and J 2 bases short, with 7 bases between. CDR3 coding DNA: TGTGCCAGCGGGTCGGCCTACGAGCAGTACTTC. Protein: CASGSAYEQYF.

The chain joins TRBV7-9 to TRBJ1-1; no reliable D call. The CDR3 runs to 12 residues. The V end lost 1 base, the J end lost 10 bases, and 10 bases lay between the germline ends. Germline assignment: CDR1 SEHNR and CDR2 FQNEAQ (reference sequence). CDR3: CASSLGGMRAFF. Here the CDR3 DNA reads TGTGCCAGCAGCTTAGGGGGAATGAGAGCTTTCTTT.

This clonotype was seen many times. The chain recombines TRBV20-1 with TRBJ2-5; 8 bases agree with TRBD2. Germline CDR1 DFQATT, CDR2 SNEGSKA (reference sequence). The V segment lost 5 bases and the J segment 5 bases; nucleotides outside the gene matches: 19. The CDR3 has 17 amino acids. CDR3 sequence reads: CSAHTLAGGASAETQYF. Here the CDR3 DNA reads TGCAGTGCTCACACCCTGGCCGGGGGGGCGTCGGCGGAGACCCAGTACTTC.

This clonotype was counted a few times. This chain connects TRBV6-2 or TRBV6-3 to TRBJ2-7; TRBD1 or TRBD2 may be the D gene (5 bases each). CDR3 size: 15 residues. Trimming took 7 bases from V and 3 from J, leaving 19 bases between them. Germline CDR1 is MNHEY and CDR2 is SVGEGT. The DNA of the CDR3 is TGTGCCAGCACCGACCATGACGGGGCTGGCTACGAGCAGTACTTC. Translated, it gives CASTDHDGAGYEQYF.

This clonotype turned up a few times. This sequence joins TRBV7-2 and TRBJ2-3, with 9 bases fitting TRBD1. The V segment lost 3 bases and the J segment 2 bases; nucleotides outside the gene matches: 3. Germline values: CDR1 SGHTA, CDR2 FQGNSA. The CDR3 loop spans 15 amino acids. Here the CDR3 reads CASSFRDRDTDTQYF. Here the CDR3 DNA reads TGTGCCAGCAGCTTCCGGGACAGGGACACAGATACGCAGTATTTT.

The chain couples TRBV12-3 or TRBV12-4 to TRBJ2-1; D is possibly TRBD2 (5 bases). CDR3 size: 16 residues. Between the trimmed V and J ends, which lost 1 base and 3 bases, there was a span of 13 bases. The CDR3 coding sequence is TGTGCCAGCAGTTTAGGGCTACCCGGACTCTACAATGAGCAGTTCTTC. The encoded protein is CASSLGLPGLYNEQFF.

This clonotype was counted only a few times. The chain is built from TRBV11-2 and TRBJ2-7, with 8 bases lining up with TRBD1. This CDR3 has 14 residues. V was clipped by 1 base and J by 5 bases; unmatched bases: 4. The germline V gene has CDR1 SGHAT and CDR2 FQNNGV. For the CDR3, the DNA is TGTGCCAGCAGCTTAGGTGCAGGGGGCAACGAGCAGTACTTC. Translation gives CASSLGAGGNEQYF.

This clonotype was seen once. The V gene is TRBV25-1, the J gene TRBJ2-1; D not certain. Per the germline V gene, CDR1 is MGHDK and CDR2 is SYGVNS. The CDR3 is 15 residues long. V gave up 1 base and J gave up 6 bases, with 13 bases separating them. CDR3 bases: TGTGCCAGCAGTGAATTTGGGCAGGTTGTCAATGAGCAGTTCTTC. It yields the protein CASSEFGQVVNEQFF.

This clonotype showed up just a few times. In DNA, the CDR3 is TGCGCCAGCAGCCCCGGGACTACCGACTTCTACAATGAGCAGTTCTTC. Translated, it gives CASSPGTTDFYNEQFF. The V call is TRBV5-1, the J call TRBJ2-1, with 7 bases that match TRBD2. V shed 4 bases, J shed 3 bases, and the junction held 10 bases outside the gene matches. The CDR3 contains 16 residues. CDR1 SGHRS and CDR2 YFSETQ come from the germline V gene.

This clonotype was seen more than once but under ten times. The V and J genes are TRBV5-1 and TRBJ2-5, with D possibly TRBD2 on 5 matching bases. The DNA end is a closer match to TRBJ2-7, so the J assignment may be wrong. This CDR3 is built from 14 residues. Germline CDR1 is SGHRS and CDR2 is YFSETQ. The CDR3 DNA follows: TGCGCCAGCAGCTTGGCGCCGGGATCCTACGAGCAGTACTTC. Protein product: CASSLAPGSYEQYF.

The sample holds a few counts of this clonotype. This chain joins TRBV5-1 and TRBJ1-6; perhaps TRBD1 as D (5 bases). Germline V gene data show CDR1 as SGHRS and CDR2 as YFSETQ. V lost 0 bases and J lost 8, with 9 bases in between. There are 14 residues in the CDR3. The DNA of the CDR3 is TGCGCCAGCAGCTTGGCCAGGGATGATTCACCCCTCCACTTT. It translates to CASSLARDDSPLHF.